What follows are 7 T cell receptor beta chains derived from one specimen sequenced in a study of T cells in Graves' hyperthyroidism and ophthalmopathy. There were TCR beta CDR3 regions amplified from RNA transcripts. A set of HTBI primers served as the primers for a first-round RT-PCR of the TCR CDR3. From the multiplex PCR reads, TCRdb called clonotypes with MiXCR, one entry per CDR3 protein. The sample includes some 760,000 distinct CDR3 sequences, 14% of them seen just once. Sequenced input: blood. These receptors were collected from a woman aged 18-29 years with Graves' hyperthyroidism.

This chain uses TRBV24-1 with TRBJ2-1; the D gene is possibly TRBD2 (6 bases). V was trimmed by 5 bases and J by 8 bases, leaving 24 bases between them. Germline V gene lookup returns CDR1 KGHDR and CDR2 SFDVKD. CDR3 length equals 17 residues. The CDR3 reads CATSAPGRDWLVDEQFF. Written as DNA, the CDR3 is TGTGCCACCAGTGCCCCGGGGCGGGACTGGCTAGTAGATGAGCAGTTCTTC.

This clonotype was recorded many times. The chain carries TRBV12-3 or TRBV12-4 and TRBJ1-5; D might be TRBD1 (5 bases). V was clipped by 2 bases and J by 3 bases, with 11 bases between them. The CDR3 sequence is 15 residues long. This CDR3 is CASSLRAGNNQPQHF. The CDR3 DNA reads as TGTGCCAGCAGTTTAAGGGCAGGGAACAATCAGCCCCAGCATTTT.

The rearrangement links TRBV20-1 to TRBJ2-1; D is undetermined. The V gene lost 5 bases and the J gene lost 6 bases, with 14 bases spanning the gap. This CDR3 has 13 residues. Germline CDR1 is DFQATT and CDR2 is SNEGSKA (reference sequence). CDR3 protein: CSAQALVLNEQFF. The CDR3 DNA sequence: TGCAGTGCTCAGGCCCTGGTACTCAATGAGCAGTTCTTC.

This clonotype was seen many times. DNA of the CDR3: TGTGCCAGCAGTTTAAGGCCCGGGACAGGGGGCGCCGTAAGCTCCTACGAGCAGTACTTC. It translates to CASSLRPGTGGAVSSYEQYF. The rearrangement links TRBV6-5 to TRBJ2-7, with TRBD1 identical over 12 bases. The CDR3 is 20 residues long. The V and J ends lost 4 bases and 0 bases, in that order; junction bases with no gene match: 16. CDR1 is MNHEY and CDR2 is SVGAGI in the germline V gene.

This clonotype has a handful of counts. CDR3 protein: CASSLGQGPTHEQYF. As DNA, the CDR3 is TGTGCCAGCAGCTTAGGTCAGGGGCCGACCCACGAGCAGTACTTC. V is TRBV7-9 and J is TRBJ2-7; D might be TRBD1 (6 bases). Trimming cost V 1 base and J 5 bases, with 15 bases left between them. Germline V CDR1 and CDR2: SEHNR, FQNEAQ (reference sequence). The CDR3 spans 15 residues.

The genes are TRBV7-9 and TRBJ2-2; D possibly corresponds to TRBD2 (6 bases). Trimming left V 9 bases short and J 5 bases short, with 19 bases between. From germline, CDR1 is SEHNR and CDR2 FQNEAQ (reference sequence). The CDR3 consists of 15 residues. The CDR3 bases are TGTGCCAGTCGGGCCGCGACTAGGATGACCGGGGAGCTGTTTTTT. The encoded protein is CASRAATRMTGELFF.

The rearrangement joins TRBV4-1 to TRBJ1-4; weak D call: TRBD1 (5 bases). Trimming shortened V by 3 bases and J by 9 bases, and 26 bases separated the two germline ends. This CDR3 has 18 residues. Germline CDR1 is MGHRA and CDR2 is YSYEKL. The CDR3 DNA sequence: TGCGCCAGCAGCCATACCCCAACCCAGGGTCGGAGCTCTCAAAAACTGTTTTTT. Amino acid sequence: CASSHTPTQGRSSQKLFF.